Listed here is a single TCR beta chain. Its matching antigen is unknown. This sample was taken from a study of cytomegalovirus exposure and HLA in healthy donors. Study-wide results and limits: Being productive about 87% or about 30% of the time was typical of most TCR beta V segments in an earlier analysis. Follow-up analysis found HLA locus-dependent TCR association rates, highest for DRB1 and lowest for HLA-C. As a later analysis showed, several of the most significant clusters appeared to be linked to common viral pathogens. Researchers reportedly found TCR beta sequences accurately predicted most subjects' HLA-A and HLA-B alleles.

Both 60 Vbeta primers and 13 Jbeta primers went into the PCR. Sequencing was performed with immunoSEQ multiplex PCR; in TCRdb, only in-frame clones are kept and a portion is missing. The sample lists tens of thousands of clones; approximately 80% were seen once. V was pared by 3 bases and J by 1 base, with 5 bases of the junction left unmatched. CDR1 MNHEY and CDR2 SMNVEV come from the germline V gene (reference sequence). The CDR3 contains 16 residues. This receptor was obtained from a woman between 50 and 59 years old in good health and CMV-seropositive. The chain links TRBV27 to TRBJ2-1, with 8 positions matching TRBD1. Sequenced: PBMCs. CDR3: CASSLAGGGSYNEQFF. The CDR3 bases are TGTGCCAGCAGTTTGGCAGGGGGCGGGTCCTACAATGAGCAGTTCTTC.